This TCR beta chain was observed in a study of CD8 T cells in Susac syndrome. Deletions cut 5 bases from V and 0 bases from J, with 16 bases between. The CDR3 extends over 16 amino acids. Germline V lookup: CDR1 SGHVS, CDR2 FQNEAQ. RNA in amounts of roughly 0.5 to 1 ug was reverse transcribed with random hexamers. Amplification of the TCR beta CDR3 was carried out by immunoSEQ multiplex PCR, which spanned a total of 54 Vbeta and 13 Jbeta segments. TCRdb used MiXCR to reprocess the immunoSEQ multiplex PCR reads, holding one entry per CDR3 protein. The data contain some 300,000 distinct CDR3 sequences, about 82% of them singletons.

Sequenced input: CD8+ T cells from PBMCs. The receptor was derived from a human donor with multiple sclerosis. This chain uses TRBV7-8 with TRBJ1-1; maybe TRBD1 (5 bases). The CDR3 protein is CASSLREGTLNTEAFF. As DNA, the CDR3 is TGTGCCAGCAGCCTCAGGGAAGGAACCCTGAACACTGAAGCTTTCTTT.